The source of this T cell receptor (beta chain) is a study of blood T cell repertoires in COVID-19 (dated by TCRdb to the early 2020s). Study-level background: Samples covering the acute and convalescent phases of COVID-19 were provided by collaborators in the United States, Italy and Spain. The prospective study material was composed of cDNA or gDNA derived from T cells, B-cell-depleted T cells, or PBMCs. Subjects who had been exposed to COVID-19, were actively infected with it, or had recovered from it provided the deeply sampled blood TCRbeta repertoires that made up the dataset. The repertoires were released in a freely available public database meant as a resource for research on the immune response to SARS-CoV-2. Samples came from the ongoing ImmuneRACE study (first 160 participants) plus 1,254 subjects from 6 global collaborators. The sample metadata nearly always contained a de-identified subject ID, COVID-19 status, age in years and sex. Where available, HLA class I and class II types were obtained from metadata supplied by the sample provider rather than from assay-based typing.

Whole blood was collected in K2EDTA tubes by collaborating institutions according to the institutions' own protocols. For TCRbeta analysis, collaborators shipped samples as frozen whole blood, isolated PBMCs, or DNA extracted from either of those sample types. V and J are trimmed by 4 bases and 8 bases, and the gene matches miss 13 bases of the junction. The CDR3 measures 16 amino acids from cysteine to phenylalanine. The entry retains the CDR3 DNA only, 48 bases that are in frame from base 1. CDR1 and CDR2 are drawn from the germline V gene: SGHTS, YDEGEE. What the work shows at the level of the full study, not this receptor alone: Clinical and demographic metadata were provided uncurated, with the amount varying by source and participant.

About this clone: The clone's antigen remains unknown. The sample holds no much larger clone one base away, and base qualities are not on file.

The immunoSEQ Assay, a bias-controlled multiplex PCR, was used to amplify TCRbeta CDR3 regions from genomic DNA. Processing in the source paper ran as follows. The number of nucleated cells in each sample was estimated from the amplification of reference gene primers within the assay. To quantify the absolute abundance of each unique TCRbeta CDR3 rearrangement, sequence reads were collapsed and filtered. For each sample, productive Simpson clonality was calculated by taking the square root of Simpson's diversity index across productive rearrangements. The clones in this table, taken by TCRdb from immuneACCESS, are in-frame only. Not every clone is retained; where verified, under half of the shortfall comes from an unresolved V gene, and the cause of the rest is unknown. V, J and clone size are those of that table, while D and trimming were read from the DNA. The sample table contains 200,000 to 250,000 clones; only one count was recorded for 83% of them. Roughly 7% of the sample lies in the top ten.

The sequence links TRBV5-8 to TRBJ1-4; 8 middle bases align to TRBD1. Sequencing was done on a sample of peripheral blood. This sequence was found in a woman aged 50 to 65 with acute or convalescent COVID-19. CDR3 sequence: CASSLGKTGAEEKLFF. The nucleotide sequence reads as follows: TGTGCCAGCAGCCTCGGTAAGACAGGGGCTGAAGAAAAACTGTTTTTT.